Each of the 25 T cell receptor beta chains below was sequenced from the same sample in a study of naive and memory T cell subsets. The library had UMIs added by 3' ligation of an oligonucleotide to TCR cDNA. The SP2 primer and nested alpha and beta constant region primers amplified ligated cDNA in four rounds. MiXCR was run by TCRdb on the 5' RACE reads, yielding one entry per CDR3 protein. The sample lists roughly 56,000 distinct CDR3 sequences, more than 7% occurring once. The source is a male donor in good health.

This clonotype appeared a single time. The chain couples TRBV7-9 to TRBJ2-3; D is perhaps TRBD2 (6 bases). This CDR3 contains 13 residues. Per germline, CDR1 SEHNR and CDR2 FQNEAQ (reference sequence). The V and J ends lost 7 bases and 6 bases respectively, with 14 bases between them. Written as DNA, the CDR3 is TGTGCCAGCACCGGGGGTTCACGGGATACGCAGTATTTT. As protein: CASTGGSRDTQYF.

The V and J genes are TRBV6-6 and TRBJ1-6; 8 nucleotides match TRBD1. Trimming cost V 0 bases and J 1 base; bases outside gene matches: 8. Germline lookup yields CDR1 MNHNY and CDR2 SVGAGI (reference sequence). There are 19 residues in the CDR3. Written as DNA, the CDR3 is TGTGCCAGCAGTTACTCGACCAGGGGGCCAGAGTCCTATAATTCACCCCTCCACTTT. It codes for CASSYSTRGPESYNSPLHF.

This clonotype came up a few times. This chain uses TRBV29-1 with TRBJ2-7; D could derive from TRBD1 or TRBD2 (6 bases each). The V end lost 7 bases, the J end lost 6 bases, and 10 bases lay between the germline ends. Per germline, CDR1 SQVTM and CDR2 ANQGSEA. There are 10 residues in the CDR3. For the CDR3, the DNA is TGCAGCGCCAGGGGAGGCGAGCAGTACTTC. Translated: CSARGGEQYF.

This chain uses TRBV18 with TRBJ2-4; 7 bases line up with TRBD1. Germline CDR1 and CDR2: KGHSH and LQKENI. This CDR3 has 16 residues. After removal of 3 bases from V and 0 bases from J, the junction contained 5 bases not matched to a gene. Here the CDR3 DNA reads TGTGCCAGCTCACCCGGGACAGCCCTAGCCAAAAACATTCAGTACTTC. Translation: CASSPGTALAKNIQYF.

The V call is TRBV3-1, the J call TRBJ2-1, with D possibly being TRBD2 (5 bases). CDR1 is LGHDT and CDR2 is YNNKEL in the germline V gene (reference sequence). The CDR3 sequence is 17 residues long. Trimming cost V 4 bases and J 3 bases, with 19 bases left between them. This CDR3 reads CASSPPPYSGNYNEQFF. CDR3 DNA sequence: TGTGCCAGCAGCCCCCCCCCTTACAGCGGCAACTACAATGAGCAGTTCTTC.

This chain connects TRBV20-1 to TRBJ1-4; D call uncertain. Germline values: CDR1 DFQATT, CDR2 SNEGSKA (reference sequence). The ends were cut back, 0 bases at V and 6 bases at J, with 2 bases in the middle. This CDR3 is 11 amino acids long. CDR3 sequence (DNA): TGCAGTGCTAGAGAGCATGAAAAACTGTTTTTT. This translates into CSAREHEKLFF.

This clonotype was recorded many times. The rearrangement joins TRBV9 to TRBJ2-5; D is possibly TRBD1 or TRBD2 (6 bases each). Per the germline V gene, CDR1 is SGDLS and CDR2 is YYNGEE. CDR3 length: 14 residues. Trimming left V 4 bases short and J 4 bases short, with 14 bases between. The CDR3 loop is CASSPYGGGETQYF. CDR3 coding DNA: TGTGCCAGCAGCCCCTACGGGGGCGGAGAGACCCAGTACTTC. The whole variable domain, remainder taken from reference TRBV9 and TRBJ2-5, is DSGVTQTPKHLITATGQRVTLRCSPRSGDLSVYWYQQSLDQGLQFLIQYYNGEERAKGNILERFSAQQFPDLHSELNLSSLELGDSALYFCASSPYGGGETQYFGPGTRLLVL.

The V call is TRBV7-9, the J call TRBJ2-3; D is possibly TRBD2 (5 bases). Germline loops: CDR1 SEHNR, CDR2 FQNEAQ (reference sequence). The germline V and J ends were trimmed by 3 bases and 4 bases, with 17 bases remaining between them. The CDR3 has 16 amino acids. The CDR3 coding sequence is TGTGCCAGCAGCTTCGGAGGAAGCGGCTCTCCAGATACGCAGTATTTT. It is translated as CASSFGGSGSPDTQYF. The whole variable domain, filled in from reference TRBV7-9 and TRBJ2-3, reads DTGVSQNPRHKITKRGQNVTFRCDPISEHNRLYWYRQTLGQGPEFLTYFQNEAQLEKSRLLSDRFSAERPKGSFSTLEIQRTEQGDSAMYLCASSFGGSGSPDTQYFGPGTRLTVL.

This clonotype has ten or more counts. The rearrangement joins TRBV30 to TRBJ2-1; weak D call: TRBD2 (6 bases). The CDR3 sequence is 15 residues long. Between the trimmed V and J ends, which lost 4 bases and 6 bases, there was a span of 19 bases. CDR1 and CDR2 from the germline V gene are GTSNPN and SVGIG (reference sequence). CDR3 sequence (DNA): TGTGCCTGGACCCGGGGGACCACTGGGCGCAATGAGCAGTTCTTC. Amino acid sequence: CAWTRGTTGRNEQFF.

This clonotype was observed a handful of times. The CDR3 here is CASSLSRSSYEQYF. Written as DNA, the CDR3 is TGTGCCAGCAGCTTGAGTCGAAGCTCCTACGAGCAGTACTTC. The chain is built from TRBV7-2 and TRBJ2-7; D gene unclear. The length of the CDR3 is 14 residues. Trimming pared 3 bases from V and 0 bases from J, leaving 9 bases between. Germline V gene sequence: CDR1 SGHTA, CDR2 FQGNSA.

This clonotype has only a few counts. The chain uses TRBV7-8 and TRBJ1-2; the match to TRBD1 covers 7 bases. Germline CDR1 is SGHVS and CDR2 is FQNEAQ. The CDR3 is made up of 15 amino acids. Unmatched junction bases numbered 15, after V lost 10 bases and J lost 4 bases. The CDR3, as DNA: TGTGCCACAAACGTTGCCCTGGGACAGAGCTATGGCTACACCTTC. As protein: CATNVALGQSYGYTF.

This clonotype was recorded at least ten times. The chain has TRBV29-1 and TRBJ1-1, with TRBD1 as a possible D gene (5 bases). Germline V lookup: CDR1 SQVTM, CDR2 ANQGSEA. CDR3 size: 14 residues. With 0 bases removed from V and 9 bases from J, the gap between germline ends came to 17 bases. The CDR3 sequence is CSVEDGAATQKAFF. The CDR3 DNA sequence: TGCAGCGTTGAAGATGGGGCAGCGACACAAAAAGCTTTCTTT.

The rearrangement uses TRBV6-1 and TRBJ2-7; no firm D call. This CDR3 region has 15 residues. V shed 4 bases and J shed 3 bases, with 16 bases lying between them. The germline V gene encodes CDR1 MNHNS and CDR2 SASEGT. In DNA form, the CDR3 reads TGTGCCAGCAGTGTCTTGTCCACCGAGATCTACGAGCAGTACTTC. It specifies CASSVLSTEIYEQYF.

This clonotype was counted between two and nine times. The CDR3 DNA sequence: TGTGCCAGCAGTTACTCGTATGAGAACAATGAGCAGTTCTTC. It is translated as CASSYSYENNEQFF. The chain joins TRBV6-5 to TRBJ2-1, with unresolved D. The CDR3 has 14 residues. The germline V gene has CDR1 MNHEY and CDR2 SVGAGI. Trimming cost V 0 bases and J 5 bases, with 8 bases left between them.

The CDR3 bases are TGTGCCAGCAGCCGGGCAACTCAGTCAGATACGCAGTATTTT. Translated, it gives CASSRATQSDTQYF. The V call is TRBV3-1, the J call TRBJ2-3, with D hard to call. Trimming took off 4 bases at V and 4 bases at J, with 12 bases between the two ends. The germline V gene encodes CDR1 LGHDT and CDR2 YNNKEL (reference sequence). This CDR3 comprises 14 residues.

There are a few counts of this clonotype. The chain is built from TRBV19 and TRBJ1-6, with TRBD1 identical over 8 bases. The CDR3 has 15 residues. Germline values: CDR1 LNHDA, CDR2 SQIVND (reference sequence). The V gene end was trimmed by 4 bases and the J gene end by 7 bases; junction bases not matched to a gene: 6. This CDR3 reads CASSNGDRRNSPLHF. Here the CDR3 DNA reads TGTGCCAGTAGTAACGGGGACAGGAGAAATTCACCCCTCCACTTT.

The chain carries TRBV15 and TRBJ2-3; unclear D gene. Between the trimmed V and J ends, which lost 5 bases and 0 bases, there was a span of 12 bases. Germline-derived CDR1 and CDR2 are LNHNV and YYDKDF (reference sequence). This CDR3 comprises 15 residues. Here the CDR3 reads CATSPQAASTDTQYF. CDR3 coding DNA: TGTGCCACCAGCCCACAAGCCGCTAGCACAGATACGCAGTATTTT.

The J gene is TRBJ1-5, the V gene TRBV11-1; 9 nucleotides agree with TRBD1. The CDR3 runs 17 residues. J lost 2 bases, V lost 9 bases, and 14 bases had no gene match. The V gene's germline CDR1 is SGHAT and CDR2 FQDESV (reference sequence). CDR3 sequence (DNA): TGTGCCAGAAGCCCTCGGGACAGGGACGGTCGCAATCAGCCCCAGCATTTT. Protein sequence: CARSPRDRDGRNQPQHF. Looking up the rest from reference TRBV11-1 and TRBJ1-5 gives the full variable domain: EAEVAQSPRYKITEKSQAVAFWCDPISGHATLYWYRQILGQGPELLVQFQDESVVDDSQLPKDRFSAERLKGVDSTLKIQPAELGDSAMYLCARSPRDRDGRNQPQHFGDGTRLSIL.

V usage is TRBV29-1 and J usage is TRBJ2-7; unclear D gene. The CDR3 extends over 11 amino acids. Germline V gene sequence: CDR1 SQVTM, CDR2 ANQGSEA. Trimming removed 6 bases at V and 5 bases at J, with 11 bases between. CDR3 loop: CSVTKGNEQYF. The CDR3 region has the DNA TGCAGCGTGACGAAAGGGAACGAGCAGTACTTC.

The chain combines TRBV2 with TRBJ1-1; D call uncertain. V was cut by 6 bases and J by 0 bases, with 11 bases left in between. The CDR3 is 14 amino acids. Germline-derived CDR1 and CDR2 are SNHLY and FYNNEI. Written as DNA, the CDR3 is TGTGCCAGCAGCCTACAGACCATGAACACTGAAGCTTTCTTT. Translating gives CASSLQTMNTEAFF.

In its sample, this clonotype is medium-sized. The chain links TRBV6-6 to TRBJ2-5; 8 bases agree with TRBD2. CDR3 length: 18 amino acids. Germline V gene sequence: CDR1 MNHNY, CDR2 SVGAGI (reference sequence). V shed 6 bases, J shed 0 bases, and the junction held 15 bases outside the gene matches. The CDR3 region is CASSFLSGGGPYQETQYF. DNA for the CDR3: TGTGCCAGCAGCTTTTTGAGCGGGGGAGGGCCGTACCAAGAGACCCAGTACTTC.

This clonotype was observed at least ten times. The J gene is TRBJ2-3, the V gene TRBV3-1, with unresolved D. V was shortened by 5 bases and J by 2 bases, with 14 bases between the two germline ends. From germline, CDR1 is LGHDT and CDR2 YNNKEL (reference sequence). This CDR3 has 15 residues. CDR3 DNA sequence: TGTGCCAGCAGCTTGGGAAGCGAATTCACAGATACGCAGTATTTT. Its translation: CASSLGSEFTDTQYF.

This clonotype was observed at least ten times. The genes are TRBV10-2 and TRBJ2-5; TRBD2 might be the D (6 bases). The germline V and J ends were trimmed by 8 bases and 0 bases, with 19 bases remaining between them. The CDR3 has 16 residues. CDR1 WSHSY and CDR2 SAAADI come from the germline V gene. The CDR3 region is CASGKIGGPYQETQYF. CDR3 nucleotides: TGCGCCAGCGGCAAGATCGGGGGACCGTACCAAGAGACCCAGTACTTC.

This clonotype was recorded many times. The chain recombines TRBV20-1 with TRBJ2-1, with no clear D. V shed 3 bases and J shed 7 bases, with 13 bases lying between them. CDR3 length: 13 amino acids. Germline CDR1 DFQATT, CDR2 SNEGSKA (reference sequence). For the CDR3, the DNA is TGCAGTGCTAGCCCTGTAGGCCGAAATGAGCAGTTCTTC. It translates to CSASPVGRNEQFF.

This clonotype showed up just a few times. This chain connects TRBV7-8 to TRBJ2-7, with D possibly being TRBD1 or TRBD2 (7 bases each). Per germline, CDR1 SGHVS and CDR2 FQNEAQ. The CDR3 totals 14 residues. V gave up 7 bases and J gave up 6 bases, with 19 bases separating them. The CDR3 DNA follows: TGTGCCAGCACCCAGGGGGGGGGGATTGTCGAGCAGTACTTC. Amino acids: CASTQGGGIVEQYF.